These T cell receptor beta chains were read from a single sample in a study of T-cell memory formation after mild COVID-19. MiXCR, applied by TCRdb to the 5' RACE reads, yields one record per CDR3 protein. The sample consists of 120,000 to 150,000 distinct CDR3 sequences, about 6.1% of them appearing once. Sequencing used PBMCs or a T cell subset sorted from them (not recorded which). The receptors were gathered from an adult woman who had mild COVID-19 (a few samples of this study predate the infection). Cell type and time point are not known. Each CDR3 is given with its conserved first and last residue. Each record gives: D gene, CDR3 length, clone size, J gene, V gene, CDR3 DNA, CDR3 protein. D genes are given only for firm matches. Rows give clone size only sometimes, using once, few, many, or a class for an expanded clone.

D: -
length: 14
size: few
J: TRBJ1-1
V: TRBV6-5
DNA: TGTGCCAGCAGTCAAACAGGGCGAGGCGCTGAAGCTTTCTTT
CDR3: CASSQTGRGAEAFF

D: TRBD2
length: 15
size: -
J: TRBJ2-3
V: TRBV5-1
DNA: TGCGCCAGCAGGGAGCGGGGGCAAAGGACAGATACGCAGTATTTT
CDR3: CASRERGQRTDTQYF

D: TRBD2
length: 16
size: -
J: TRBJ2-2
V: TRBV11-2
DNA: TGTGCCAGCAGACTACCGGGACTAGTAATTGCCGGGGAGCTGTTTTTT
CDR3: CASRLPGLVIAGELFF

D: -
length: 17
size: -
J: TRBJ2-2
V: TRBV5-6
DNA: TGTGCCAGCAGCTTGGGACCGGCAGGAGGGAACACCGGGGAGCTGTTTTTT
CDR3: CASSLGPAGGNTGELFF

D: TRBD1
length: 13
size: -
J: TRBJ1-1
V: TRBV6-2/TRBV6-3
DNA: TGTGCCAGCAGGAGGGGGCCCAACACTGAAGCTTTCTTT
CDR3: CASRRGPNTEAFF

D: -
length: 14
size: many
J: TRBJ2-2
V: TRBV7-2
DNA: TGTGCCAGCAGATTAGCGGCTTTCACCGGGGAGCTGTTTTTT
CDR3: CASRLAAFTGELFF

D: -
length: 14
size: many
J: TRBJ2-3
V: TRBV4-3
DNA: TGCGCCAGCAGCCAAGCCTTGGACTATGGAGGGTGTTTCTTC
CDR3: CASSQALDYGGCFF

D: TRBD2
length: 11
size: many
J: TRBJ2-1
V: TRBV12-3/TRBV12-4
DNA: TGTGCCAGCAGTCAAACGGGGGGGCAGTTCTTC
CDR3: CASSQTGGQFF

D: -
length: 16
size: -
J: TRBJ2-5
V: TRBV6-2/TRBV6-3
DNA: TGTGCCAGCAGTTATTGGGGCAGGGGAATGTCGGAGACCCAGTACTTC
CDR3: CASSYWGRGMSETQYF

D: -
length: 13
size: -
J: TRBJ1-5
V: TRBV9
DNA: TGTGCCAGCAGCGAAAGCTCGGATCAGCCCCAGCATTTT
CDR3: CASSESSDQPQHF

D: -
length: 15
size: many
J: TRBJ2-7
V: TRBV4-1
DNA: TGCGCCAGCAGCCAGCCGGGGGCGACTCTACGGGAGCAGTACTTC
CDR3: CASSQPGATLREQYF

D: -
length: 14
size: many
J: TRBJ2-2
V: TRBV5-1
DNA: TGCGCCAGCAAAGGGAGTACGAACACCGGGGAGCTGTTTTTT
CDR3: CASKGSTNTGELFF

D: -
length: 12
size: many
J: TRBJ1-1
V: TRBV20-1
DNA: TGCAGTGCTCGGACGGCGAACACTGAAGCTTTCTTT
CDR3: CSARTANTEAFF

D: TRBD2
length: 17
size: -
J: TRBJ2-4
V: TRBV11-3
DNA: TGTGCCAGCAGCTCTAGCGGAACAGTTATAGCCAGAAACATTCAGTACTTC
CDR3: CASSSSGTVIARNIQYF

D: -
length: 14
size: few
J: TRBJ2-7
V: TRBV19
DNA: TGTGCCAGTAGTGAGACTTTTCCAGCCTACGAGCAGTACTTC
CDR3: CASSETFPAYEQYF

D: -
length: 15
size: once
J: TRBJ1-5
V: TRBV12-2
DNA: TGTGCAAGTCGCTTAGGCACAGGGGGAAATCAGCCCCAGCATTTT
CDR3: CASRLGTGGNQPQHF